This TCR beta chain was recorded in a study of T cell changes during pregnancy in multiple sclerosis (dated by TCRdb to the late 2010s). Regarding the study in general: The study examined how the T cell repertoire changed over the course of pregnancy in women with multiple sclerosis.

This clone was detected only once. It lacks a known antigen. Base-call qualities are not available, and no considerably larger clone is one nucleotide away. The library came from the immunoSEQ multiplex PCR assay. TCRdb provides this immuneACCESS table in a form limited to in-frame rearrangements. Some clones are lacking; in checked studies, under half of them reflect an unresolved V gene, and why the rest are absent is not known. The table for this sample lists 45,000 or so clones; 85% to 90% of them were counted only once. 5.5% to 6% of the sample is held by the ten biggest clonotypes. The CDR3 runs 13 residues from the cysteine to the phenylalanine. Left in the record is the CDR3 DNA by itself, 39 bases read in frame from the first base. CDR1 and CDR2 (MNHEY, SMNVEV) derive from the germline V gene (reference sequence). Trimming removed 6 bases from V and 0 bases from J, leaving 6 bases between the germline ends.

The source of this sequence is a female donor in good health, enrolled as a control in a pregnancy study. The sequence joins TRBV27 to TRBJ1-3; the D gene assignment is ambiguous. This sample comprised CD8+ T cells from peripheral blood mononuclear cells, obtained after pregnancy. The nucleotides read TGTGCCAGCAGCTCCCTCTCTGGAAACACCATATATTTT. Protein translation: CASSSLSGNTIYF.